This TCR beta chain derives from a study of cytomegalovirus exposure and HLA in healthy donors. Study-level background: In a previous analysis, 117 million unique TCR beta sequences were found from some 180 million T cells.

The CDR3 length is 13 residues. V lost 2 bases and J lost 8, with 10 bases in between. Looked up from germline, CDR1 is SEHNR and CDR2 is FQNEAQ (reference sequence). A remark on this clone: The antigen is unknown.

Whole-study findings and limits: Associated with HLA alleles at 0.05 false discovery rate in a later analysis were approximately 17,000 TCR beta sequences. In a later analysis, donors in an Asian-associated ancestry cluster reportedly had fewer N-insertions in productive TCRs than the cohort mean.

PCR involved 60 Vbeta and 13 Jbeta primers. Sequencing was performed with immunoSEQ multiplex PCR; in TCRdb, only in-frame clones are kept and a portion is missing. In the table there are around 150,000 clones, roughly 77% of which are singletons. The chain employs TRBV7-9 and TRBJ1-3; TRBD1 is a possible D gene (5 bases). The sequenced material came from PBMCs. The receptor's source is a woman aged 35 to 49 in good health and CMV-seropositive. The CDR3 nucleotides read TGTGCCAGCAGCTTACCAGGGTGGGACACCATATATTTT. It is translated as CASSLPGWDTIYF.